A selection of T cell receptor beta chains follows, all from one sample in a study of blood T cell repertoires in COVID-19. Sequenced by immunoSEQ multiplex PCR; TCRdb stores in-frame clones only, minus some. The sample carries 150,000 to 200,000 clones, approximately 86% recorded once. The specimen sequenced was peripheral blood. The receptors were gathered from a man aged 65 to 85 with acute or convalescent COVID-19. Each CDR3 is given with its conserved first and last residue. Each record gives: V gene, D gene, J gene, CDR3 protein. A D gene is named only where the DNA matches it firmly.

TRBV2	TRBD1	TRBJ2-2	CASSEDRQGSGELFF
TRBV11-2	TRBD1	TRBJ2-5	CASSQQATGGETQYF
TRBV29-1	TRBD1	TRBJ2-7	CSVQKDRVHEQYF
TRBV3-1/TRBV3-2	TRBD2	TRBJ2-7	CASSQFRLAGASYEQYF
TRBV7-2	TRBD1	TRBJ2-3	CASSLGGQIRGDTQYF
TRBV5-4	.	TRBJ2-1	CASRISSGADNEQFF
TRBV19	TRBD1	TRBJ2-3	CASSTRTGELTDTQYF
TRBV30	TRBD1	TRBJ1-1	CAWSELTGEAFF
TRBV7-3	.	TRBJ2-2	CASSSGLNTGELFF
TRBV27	.	TRBJ1-1	CASSLGGRYTEAFF
TRBV5-1	TRBD1	TRBJ1-3	CASSFRDSDSGNTIYF
TRBV12-5	.	TRBJ2-1	CASGLVPGIRSYNEQFF
TRBV28	.	TRBJ1-5	CASTLPQVQPQHF
TRBV24-1	TRBD2	TRBJ2-3	CATSDPGTSGVAYF
TRBV30	TRBD1	TRBJ1-6	CARSRGRSPLHF
TRBV9	.	TRBJ1-2	CASSQLAQGRIYGYTF
TRBV28	.	TRBJ2-4	CAGETGGIQYF
TRBV10-3	TRBD1	TRBJ1-2	CAISDNPGTGNDGGYTF